This T cell receptor (beta chain) was documented in a study of blood T cells in healthy people across ages. Study conclusions and caveats: Across the age range, TCR beta diversity per million T cells fell in a roughly linear way.

The authors ran a second PCR of about 6 to 11 cycles using a sample-barcoded 5' primer and a J-beta primer mix. MiXCR was run by TCRdb on the 5' RACE reads, yielding one entry per CDR3 protein. Of fewer than 1 million distinct CDR3 sequences listed, around 42% were seen once; the top ten hold 15% to 25%. Details on this clonotype: The antigen remains undetermined. With a much larger clone just one base away, this may be a read error.

This clonotype was sampled from a man aged 55 to 70 in good health. The sequenced sample consisted of blood.

CDR3 bases: TGTGCCAGCAGCAAACACACCGGGGAGCTGTTTTTT. Translating it yields CASSKHTGELFF. The chain combines TRBV6-6 with TRBJ2-2; D not resolved. Trimming removed 6 bases from V and 3 bases from J, with 5 bases in between. The germline V gene encodes CDR1 MNHNY and CDR2 SVGAGI (reference sequence). This CDR3 has 12 amino acids.